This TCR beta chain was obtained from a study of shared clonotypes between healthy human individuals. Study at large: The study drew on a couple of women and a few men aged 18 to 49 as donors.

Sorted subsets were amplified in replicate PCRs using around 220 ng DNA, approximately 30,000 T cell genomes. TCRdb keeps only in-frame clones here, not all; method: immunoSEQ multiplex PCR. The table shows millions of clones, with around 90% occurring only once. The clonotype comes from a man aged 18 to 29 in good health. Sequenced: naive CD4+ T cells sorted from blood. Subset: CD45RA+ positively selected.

The CDR3 DNA follows: TGTGCCAGCAGCGCAGACAGGGTAAATAGCAATCAGCCCCAGCATTTT. It translates to CASSADRVNSNQPQHF. The chain couples TRBV27 to TRBJ1-5, with 7 bases identical to TRBD1. V was clipped by 6 bases and J by 0 bases; unmatched bases: 8. From germline, CDR1 is MNHEY and CDR2 SMNVEV (reference sequence). The CDR3 sequence is 16 residues long.